Reported below is one T cell receptor (beta chain). The target antigen is unknown. Treatment: around 19 received Ad26.COV2.S at low or high dose, single or two shots; about 5 received placebo; per-sample allocation not given. The study sampled participants on day 63 after the first vaccine or placebo injection. In Boston, an adult donor aged 18-55 years took part. The sample originates from a study of Ad26.COV2.S vaccination and SARS-CoV-2 variants. Notes on the study in general: The authors reported substantial breadth in spike-specific CD8+ and CD4+ T cell responses after vaccination.

TCRdb keeps only in-frame clones here, not all; method: immunoSEQ multiplex PCR. The sample has about 280,000 clones; around 87% are singletons. The germline gives CDR1 SGHTA, CDR2 FQGNSA. CDR3 length: 14 amino acids. J lost 2 bases, V lost 6 bases, and 6 bases had no gene match. This chain connects TRBV7-2 to TRBJ1-1, with 7 bases that match TRBD1. This receptor was obtained from a person aged 18-60 years who received the Ad26.COV2.S COVID-19 vaccine or a placebo. The starting material was peripheral blood, obtained in a trial of Ad26.COV2.S vaccine versus placebo. The CDR3 reads CASSLTGLNTEAFF. The CDR3 DNA reads as TGTGCCAGCAGTTTGACAGGGCTAAACACTGAAGCTTTCTTT.